The clone carrying this T cell receptor beta chain was detected a few times. Authors' processing steps: Cell counts per sample came from amplifying reference gene primers. The method was immunoSEQ multiplex PCR; TCRdb's version includes in-frame clones alone and lacks a portion of them. V, J and clone size derive from that table, while D and trimming were established from the DNA sequence. Seen here are around 22,000 clones, 85% to 90% observed once, and the top ten hold less than 30%. This entry comes from a study of blood T cell repertoires in COVID-19. The wider study: The United States, Italy and Spain provided the acute and convalescent COVID-19 samples. T cells, B-cell-depleted T cells, or PBMCs supplied cDNA or gDNA.

This CDR3 has 16 amino acids. Per the germline V gene, CDR1 is MDHEN and CDR2 is SYDVKM. The V end was cut by 5 bases, the J end by 1 base, with 16 bases between. This sequence was found in a human donor with active COVID-19. The donor label of this sample is uncertain. The specimen was peripheral blood. This rearrangement joins TRBV28 to TRBJ2-3, with D possibly matching TRBD2 (7 bases). The CDR3 DNA sequence: TGTGCCAGCAGTGTTACGGGGGGCGAGGGCACAGATACGCAGTATTTT. Protein sequence: CASSVTGGEGTDTQYF.